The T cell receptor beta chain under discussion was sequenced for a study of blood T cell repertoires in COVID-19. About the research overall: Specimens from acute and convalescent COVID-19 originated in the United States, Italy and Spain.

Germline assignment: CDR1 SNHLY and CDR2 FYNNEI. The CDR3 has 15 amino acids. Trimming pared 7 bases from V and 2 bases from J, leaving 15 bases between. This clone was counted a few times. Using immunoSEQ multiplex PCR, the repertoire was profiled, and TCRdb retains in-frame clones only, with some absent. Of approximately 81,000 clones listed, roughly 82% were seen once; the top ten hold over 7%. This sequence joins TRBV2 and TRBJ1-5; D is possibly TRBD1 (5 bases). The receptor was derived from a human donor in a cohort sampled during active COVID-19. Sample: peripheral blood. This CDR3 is CASTPGGIRNQPQHF. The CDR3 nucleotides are TGTGCCAGCACTCCCGGGGGGATTCGCAATCAGCCCCAGCATTTT.